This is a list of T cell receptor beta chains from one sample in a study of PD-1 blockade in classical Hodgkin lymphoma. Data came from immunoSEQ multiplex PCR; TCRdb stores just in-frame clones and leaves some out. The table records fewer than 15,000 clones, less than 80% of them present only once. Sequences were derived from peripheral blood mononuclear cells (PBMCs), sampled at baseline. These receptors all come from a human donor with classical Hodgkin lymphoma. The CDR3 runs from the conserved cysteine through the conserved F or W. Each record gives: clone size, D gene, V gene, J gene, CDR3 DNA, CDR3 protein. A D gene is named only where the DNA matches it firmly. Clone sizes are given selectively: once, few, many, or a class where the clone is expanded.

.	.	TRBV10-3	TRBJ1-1	TGTGCCATCAGTGACGCCGGGACTAAGAACACTGAAGCTTTCTTT	CAISDAGTKNTEAFF
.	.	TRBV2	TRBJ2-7	TGTGCCAGCAGTGAAATGAAGTCTTCCTACGAGCAGTACTTC	CASSEMKSSYEQYF
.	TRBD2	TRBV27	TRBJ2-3	TGTGCCAGCAGTTTGATAGCGGGAATACCCACAGATACGCAGTATTTT	CASSLIAGIPTDTQYF
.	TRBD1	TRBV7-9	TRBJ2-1	TGTGCCAGCAGCCCCGAGTGGGACAGGAACAATGAGCAGTTCTTC	CASSPEWDRNNEQFF
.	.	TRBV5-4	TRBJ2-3	TGTGCCAGCAGCTTGACAGACACAGATACGCAGTATTTT	CASSLTDTDTQYF
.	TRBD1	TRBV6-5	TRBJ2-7	TGTGCCAGCAGCATACAGGGGCTGGGGTCCTACGAGCAGTACTTC	CASSIQGLGSYEQYF
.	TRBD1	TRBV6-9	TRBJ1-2	TGTGCCAGCAGTTCCGGGACAGGGGGAACCTATGGCTACACCTTC	CASSSGTGGTYGYTF
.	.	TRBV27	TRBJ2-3	TGTGCCAGCCGTGTTGACGGACGCACAGATACGCAGTATTTT	CASRVDGRTDTQYF
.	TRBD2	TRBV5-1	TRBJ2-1	TGCGCCAGCAGCTTGGATTGGCCGGTAGCGGGAGAGCTGGAGTCCTACAATGAGCAGTTCTTC	CASSLDWPVAGELESYNEQFF
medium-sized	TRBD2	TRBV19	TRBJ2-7	TGTGCCAGTAGTGACCCGGTAAGCGGGAGCCACGAGCAGTACTTC	CASSDPVSGSHEQYF
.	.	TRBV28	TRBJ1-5	TGTGCCAGCAGCCCCTTGGGCAATCAGCCCCAGCATTTT	CASSPLGNQPQHF
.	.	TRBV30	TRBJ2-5	TGTGCCTGGACCCGACCGAGGGGCCCAAACCAAGAGACCCAGTACTTC	CAWTRPRGPNQETQYF
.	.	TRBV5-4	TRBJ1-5	TGTGCCAGCAGCTTTGACGGTAGCAATCAGCCCCAGCATTTT	CASSFDGSNQPQHF
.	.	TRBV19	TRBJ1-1	TGTGCCAGTAGTCTGACAGGTAACACTGAAGCTTTCTTT	CASSLTGNTEAFF
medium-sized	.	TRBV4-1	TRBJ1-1	TGCGCCAGCAGCCAAAGGGGATATATGAACACTGAAGCTTTCTTT	CASSQRGYMNTEAFF
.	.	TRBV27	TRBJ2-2	TGTGCCAGCAGTTTAAGGACCGGGGAGCTGTTTTTT	CASSLRTGELFF
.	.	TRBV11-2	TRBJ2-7	TGTGCCAGCAGCACCCACGGGGCCAGCTACGAGCAGTACTTC	CASSTHGASYEQYF
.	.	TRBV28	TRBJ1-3	TGTGCCAGCAGGGATGGTTGGAGCTCTGGAAACACCATATATTTT	CASRDGWSSGNTIYF
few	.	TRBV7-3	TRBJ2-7	TGTGCCAGCAGCTTAGAGGGTGGACAGGAGCAGTACTTC	CASSLEGGQEQYF
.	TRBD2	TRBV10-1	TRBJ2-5	TGCGCCAGCAGTACCGGACTTAGCGGGAGGGGAGAGACCCAGTACTTC	CASSTGLSGRGETQYF
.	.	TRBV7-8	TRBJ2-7	TGTGCCAGCAGCTGGGATGAATACGAGCAGTACTTC	CASSWDEYEQYF
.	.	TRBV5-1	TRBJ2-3	TGCGCCAGCAGCTTGGGCTCTCACCAAGGGACGCAGTATTTT	CASSLGSHQGTQYF
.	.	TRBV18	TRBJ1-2	TGTGCCAGCTCACAACGGACTGGAGAAGTGGGCACCTTC	CASSQRTGEVGTF
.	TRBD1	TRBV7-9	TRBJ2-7	TGTGCCAGCAGCATTCGACAGGGGGTGGAGAACGAGCAGTACTTC	CASSIRQGVENEQYF
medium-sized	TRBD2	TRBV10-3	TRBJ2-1	TGTGTAACGACCCGGGGGAGCGGGAGAGGCAATGAGCAGTTCTTC	CVTTRGSGRGNEQFF
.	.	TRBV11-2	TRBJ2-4	TGTGCCAGCAGCTTGGGGGTAGCCAAAAACATTCAGTACTTC	CASSLGVAKNIQYF
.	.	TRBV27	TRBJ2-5	TGTGCCAGCGGGTGGGGAGAGACCCAGTACTTC	CASGWGETQYF
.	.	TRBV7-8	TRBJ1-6	TGTGCCAGCAGCCCGGAACCTATCGGTTCACCCCTCCACTTT	CASSPEPIGSPLHF
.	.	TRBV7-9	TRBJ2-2	TGTGCCTCCATGGACAGTACGACCGGGGAGCTGTTTTTT	CASMDSTTGELFF
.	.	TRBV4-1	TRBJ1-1	TGCGCCAGCAGCCAAGATCGGGAGGGGACTGAAGCTTTCTTT	CASSQDREGTEAFF
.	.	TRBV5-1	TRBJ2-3	TGCGCCAGCAGCTTCCCACTCGCGACCACAGATACGCAGTATTTT	CASSFPLATTDTQYF
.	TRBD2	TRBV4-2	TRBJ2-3	TGTGCCAGCAGCCAAAGCGTGGGAGGGTATGATACGCAGTATTTT	CASSQSVGGYDTQYF
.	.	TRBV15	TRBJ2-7	TGTGCCACCAGCAGAGAGGGTGGGAGGCTCGCCTCCTACGAGCAGTACTTC	CATSREGGRLASYEQYF
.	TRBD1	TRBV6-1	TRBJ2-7	TGTGCCAGCAGTGGGACAGGCTTTCCCTACGAGCAGTACTTC	CASSGTGFPYEQYF
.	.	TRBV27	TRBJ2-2	TGTGCCAGCAGTCCCCTGGCGGAGGGAGTTACTAACACCGGGGAGCTGTTTTTT	CASSPLAEGVTNTGELFF
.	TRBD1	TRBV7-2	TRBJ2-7	TGTGCCAGCAGCCCTTCCGGGACAGGGTTATACGAGCAGTACTTC	CASSPSGTGLYEQYF
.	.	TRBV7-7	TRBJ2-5	TGTGCCAGCAGCCGAATGTTGGGTAAGACCCAGTACTTC	CASSRMLGKTQYF
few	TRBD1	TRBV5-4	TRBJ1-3	TGTGCCAGCAGCCGACTCGGACAGGGTGCAGGAAACACCATATATTTT	CASSRLGQGAGNTIYF
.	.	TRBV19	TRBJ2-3	TGTGCCAGTAGTATAGGATCCAGGGGCACAGATACGCAGTATTTT	CASSIGSRGTDTQYF
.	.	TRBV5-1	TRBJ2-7	TGCGCCAGCAGCTTAGGAGTGGGCATCGTCTACGAGCAGTACTTC	CASSLGVGIVYEQYF
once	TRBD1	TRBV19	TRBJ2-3	TGTGCCAGTAGTTTCCCGGACAGGGGGCTCGAGACAGATACGCAGTATTTT	CASSFPDRGLETDTQYF